This TCR beta chain was captured in a study of T cells after yellow fever vaccination. Germline CDR1 reads KGHDR; CDR2 reads SFDVKD. The CDR3 extends over 15 amino acids. MiXCR, run by TCRdb on the 5' RACE reads, gives a single entry per CDR3 protein. Among approximately 350,000 distinct CDR3 sequences listed, about 9.9% were seen once. Sequenced material: PBMCs, taken on the day of the first yellow fever vaccination. The receptor was isolated from a man between 18 and 29 years old who received the YFV17D yellow fever vaccine. The chain couples TRBV24-1 to TRBJ2-3, with 8 bases aligning to TRBD1. The CDR3 is CGASDSQGATDTQYF. The CDR3, as DNA: TGTGGCGCCAGTGATTCGCAGGGGGCCACAGATACGCAGTATTTT.